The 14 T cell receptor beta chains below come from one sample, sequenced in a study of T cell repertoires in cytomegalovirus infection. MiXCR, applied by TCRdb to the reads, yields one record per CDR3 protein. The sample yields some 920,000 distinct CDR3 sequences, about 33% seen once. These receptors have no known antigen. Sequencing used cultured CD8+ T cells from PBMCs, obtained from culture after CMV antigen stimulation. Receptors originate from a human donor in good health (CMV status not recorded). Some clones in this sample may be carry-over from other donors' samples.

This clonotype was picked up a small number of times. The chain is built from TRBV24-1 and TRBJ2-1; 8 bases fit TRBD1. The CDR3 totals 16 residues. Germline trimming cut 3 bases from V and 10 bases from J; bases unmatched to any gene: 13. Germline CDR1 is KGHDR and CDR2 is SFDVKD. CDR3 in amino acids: CATSDTQGVLQKEQFF. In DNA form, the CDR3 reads TGTGCCACCAGTGATACACAGGGGGTTCTACAAAAAGAGCAGTTCTTC.

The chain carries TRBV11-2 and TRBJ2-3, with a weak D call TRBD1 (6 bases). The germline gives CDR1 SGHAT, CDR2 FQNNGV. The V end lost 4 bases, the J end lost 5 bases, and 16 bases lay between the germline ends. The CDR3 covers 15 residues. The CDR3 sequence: CASSSGTFQEDTQYF. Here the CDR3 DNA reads TGTGCCAGCAGCTCCGGGACATTCCAGGAAGATACGCAGTATTTT.

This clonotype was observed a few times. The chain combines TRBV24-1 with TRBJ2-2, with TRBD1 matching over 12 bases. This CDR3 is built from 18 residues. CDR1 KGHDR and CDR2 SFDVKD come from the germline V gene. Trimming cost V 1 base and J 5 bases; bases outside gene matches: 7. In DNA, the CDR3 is TGTGCCACCAGTGATTTACCGGGACAGGGGGCTGATACCGGGGAGCTGTTTTTT. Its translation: CATSDLPGQGADTGELFF.

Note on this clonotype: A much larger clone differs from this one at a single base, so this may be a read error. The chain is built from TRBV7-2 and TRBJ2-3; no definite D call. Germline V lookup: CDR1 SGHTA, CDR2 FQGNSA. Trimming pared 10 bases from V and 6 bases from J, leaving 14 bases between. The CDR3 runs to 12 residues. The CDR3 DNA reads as TGTGCCAACAGAAAACAAGGGGATACGCAGTATTTT. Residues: CANRKQGDTQYF.

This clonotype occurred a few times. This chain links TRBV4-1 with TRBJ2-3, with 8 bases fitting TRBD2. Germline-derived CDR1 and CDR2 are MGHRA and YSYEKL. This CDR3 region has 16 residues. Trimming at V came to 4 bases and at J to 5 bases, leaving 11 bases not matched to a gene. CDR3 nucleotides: TGCGCCAGCAGCCCGCAGTTAGCGGGGTTGGGAGATACGCAGTATTTT. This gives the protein CASSPQLAGLGDTQYF.

This chain's CDR3 is CASSATSRGGNQPQHF. CDR3 coding DNA: TGTGCCAGCAGCGCTACTTCCCGGGGGGGCAATCAGCCCCAGCATTTT. The chain employs TRBV5-5 and TRBJ1-5; weak D call: TRBD1 (5 bases). Trimming shortened V by 4 bases and J by 2 bases, and 16 bases separated the two germline ends. The CDR3 consists of 16 residues. The germline gives CDR1 SGHKS, CDR2 YYEKEE (reference sequence).

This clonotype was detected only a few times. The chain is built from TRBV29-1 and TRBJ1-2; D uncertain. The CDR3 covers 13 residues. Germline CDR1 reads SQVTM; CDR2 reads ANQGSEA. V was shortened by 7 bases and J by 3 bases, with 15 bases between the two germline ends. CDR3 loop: CSAKMGIYYGYTF. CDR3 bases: TGCAGCGCTAAAATGGGGATATACTATGGCTACACCTTC.

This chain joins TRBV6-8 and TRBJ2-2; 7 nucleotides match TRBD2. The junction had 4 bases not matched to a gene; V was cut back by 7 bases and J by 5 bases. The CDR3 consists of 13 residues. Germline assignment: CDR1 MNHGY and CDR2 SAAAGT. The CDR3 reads CASNWEGTGELFF. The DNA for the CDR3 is TGTGCCAGCAACTGGGAGGGGACCGGGGAGCTGTTTTTT.

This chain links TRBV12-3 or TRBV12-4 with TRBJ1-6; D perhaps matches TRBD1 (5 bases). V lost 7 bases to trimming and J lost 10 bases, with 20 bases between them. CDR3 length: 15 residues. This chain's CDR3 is CASTRGGGRESPLHF. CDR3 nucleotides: TGTGCCAGCACCCGGGGGGGGGGAAGGGAATCACCCCTCCACTTT.

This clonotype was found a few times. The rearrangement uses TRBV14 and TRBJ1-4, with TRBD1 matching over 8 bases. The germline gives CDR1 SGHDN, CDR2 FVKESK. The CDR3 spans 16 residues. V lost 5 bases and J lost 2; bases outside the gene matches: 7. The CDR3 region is CASSESGGRTNEKLFF. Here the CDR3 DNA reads TGTGCCAGCAGCGAATCAGGGGGCAGGACTAATGAAAAACTGTTTTTT.

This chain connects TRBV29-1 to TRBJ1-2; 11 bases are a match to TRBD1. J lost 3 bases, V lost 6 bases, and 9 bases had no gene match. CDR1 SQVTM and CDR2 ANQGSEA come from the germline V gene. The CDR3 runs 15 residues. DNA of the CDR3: TGCAGCGTAACATCCCGGGACAGGGGGGACTATGGCTACACCTTC. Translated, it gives CSVTSRDRGDYGYTF.

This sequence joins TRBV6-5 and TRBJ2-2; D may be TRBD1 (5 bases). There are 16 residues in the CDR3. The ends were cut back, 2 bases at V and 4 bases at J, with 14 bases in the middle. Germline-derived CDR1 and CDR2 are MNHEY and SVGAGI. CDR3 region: CASSYEADMATGELFF. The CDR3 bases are TGTGCCAGCAGTTACGAGGCGGACATGGCCACCGGGGAGCTGTTTTTT.

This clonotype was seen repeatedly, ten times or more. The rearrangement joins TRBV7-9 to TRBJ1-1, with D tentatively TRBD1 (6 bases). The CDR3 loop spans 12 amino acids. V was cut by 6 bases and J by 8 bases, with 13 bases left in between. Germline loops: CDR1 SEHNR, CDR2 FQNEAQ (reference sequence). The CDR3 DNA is TGTGCCAGCAGTTCCTACACAGGGGAAGCTTTCTTT. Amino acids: CASSSYTGEAFF.

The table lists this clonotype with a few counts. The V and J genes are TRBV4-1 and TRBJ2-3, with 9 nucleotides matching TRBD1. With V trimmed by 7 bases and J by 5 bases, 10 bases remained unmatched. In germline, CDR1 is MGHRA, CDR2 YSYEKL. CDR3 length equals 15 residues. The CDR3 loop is CASNSGTGSGDTQYF. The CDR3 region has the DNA TGCGCCAGCAACTCGGGGACAGGGAGTGGAGATACGCAGTATTTT.